Included here is one T cell receptor (beta chain) sequence, with context. This CDR3 spans 11 amino acids. The V and J ends lost 6 bases and 4 bases respectively, with 6 bases between them. Germline CDR1 is MDHEN and CDR2 is SYDVKM. The data were taken from a study of blood T cell repertoires in COVID-19. About the study: Sites across the United States, Italy and Spain contributed samples from acute and convalescent COVID-19. T cells, B-cell-depleted T cells, or PBMCs supplied cDNA or gDNA.

Original handling: Nucleated cell counts were estimated from reference gene primer amplification. The protocol was immunoSEQ multiplex PCR, while the TCRdb copy is restricted to in-frame clones and leaves out a portion. V and J calls and clone size are given by that table; D and trimming were obtained from the DNA. The data contain roughly 83,000 clones, approximately 86% of them singletons. This TCR was recovered from an elderly man with active or convalescent COVID-19. Sequencing was performed on peripheral blood. This chain joins TRBV28 and TRBJ2-5; no definite D call. The CDR3 protein is CASRPGETQYF. The CDR3 bases are TGTGCCAGCAGGCCGGGAGAGACCCAGTACTTC. The full variable domain, in which reference TRBV28 and TRBJ2-5 provide the parts outside the CDR3, is DVKVTQSSRYLVKRTGEKVFLECVQDMDHENMFWYRQDPGLGLRLIYFSYDVKMKEKGDIPEGYSVSREKKERFSLILESASTNQTSMYLCASRPGETQYFGPGTRLLVL.